Detailed here is one T cell receptor beta chain. This sample is drawn from a study of T cell changes during pregnancy in multiple sclerosis. The V gene's germline CDR1 is LGHNA and CDR2 YNFKEQ. CDR3 length: 14 amino acids. Trimming took 4 bases from V and 1 from J, leaving 10 bases between them. Profiling relied on immunoSEQ multiplex PCR, and the TCRdb table lists in-frame clones only, not all of them. The repertoire includes fewer than 110,000 clones, around 91% of them detected once, and 0.9% to 0.95% sits in the top ten. The sequence was collected from a female donor with multiple sclerosis, enrolled in a pregnancy study. The specimen was peripheral blood, collected after pregnancy. The chain is built from TRBV4-2 and TRBJ1-1; no definite D call. The CDR3 sequence: CASSRTHGNTEAFF. CDR3 coding DNA: TGTGCCAGCAGCCGGACTCACGGGAACACTGAAGCTTTCTTT.